This entry lists 9 T cell receptor beta chains sequenced from one sample in a study of T-cell reconstitution after alpha-beta-depleted transplantation in children. Unique molecular identifiers were incorporated into the prepared TCRbeta library. TCRdb reanalysed the PCR reads using MiXCR and keeps one entry per CDR3 protein. The sample contains 450,000 to 550,000 distinct CDR3 sequences, around 10% of which appear only once. The starting material was PBMCs, mostly from graft donor cells, obtained 180 days after TCRalphabeta/CD19-depleted stem cell transplant. Receptor source: a female patient younger than 10 who had a stem cell transplant for aplastic anemia, so the T cells may come from the graft donor.

The CDR3 region has the DNA TGTGCCAGCAGCGTAGACGGGGGGCGACCCTACAATGAGCAGTTCTTC. This encodes CASSVDGGRPYNEQFF. The chain links TRBV9 to TRBJ2-1; D may be TRBD2 (7 bases). Looked up from germline, CDR1 is SGDLS and CDR2 is YYNGEE. The ends were cut back, 0 bases at V and 2 bases at J, with 12 bases in the middle. This CDR3 is 16 amino acids long.

This clonotype was detected a few times. The chain recombines TRBV11-2 with TRBJ1-1; D is unresolved. This CDR3 region has 16 residues. The V end lost 0 bases, the J end lost 2 bases, and 13 bases lay between the germline ends. Germline V gene data show CDR1 as SGHAT and CDR2 as FQNNGV. DNA of the CDR3: TGTGCCAGCAGCTTAGATTTTCCGGACTTCAACACTGAAGCTTTCTTT. This encodes CASSLDFPDFNTEAFF. Based on the CDR3 plus reference TRBV11-2 and TRBJ1-1, the full variable domain is EAGVAQSPRYKIIEKRQSVAFWCNPISGHATLYWYQQILGQGPKLLIQFQNNGVVDDSQLPKDRFSAERLKGVDSTLKIQPAKLEDSAVYLCASSLDFPDFNTEAFFGQGTRLTVV.

This clonotype was detected a few times. V is TRBV7-2 and J is TRBJ2-5; TRBD1 matches 9 bases. This CDR3 is built from 17 residues. Unmatched junction bases numbered 9, after V lost 4 bases and J lost 0 bases. Germline CDR1 and CDR2: SGHTA and FQGNSA. CDR3 sequence: CASSYRQGGRYQETQYF. DNA for the CDR3: TGTGCCAGCAGCTACAGACAGGGGGGCCGGTACCAAGAGACCCAGTACTTC.

CDR3 nucleotides: TGCAGTGCTAGAGAGAAGCGGGCTAACTCCTACAATGAGCAGTTCTTC. It encodes CSAREKRANSYNEQFF. The rearrangement joins TRBV20-1 to TRBJ2-1; D perhaps matches TRBD2 (6 bases). V lost 0 bases and J 0 bases, leaving 12 bases between the germline ends. Per germline, CDR1 DFQATT and CDR2 SNEGSKA (reference sequence). This CDR3 contains 16 residues.

This clonotype was observed a handful of times. The V gene is TRBV11-2, the J gene TRBJ2-3; D may be TRBD2 (6 bases). V was cut by 3 bases and J by 0 bases, with 13 bases left in between. Germline V gene lookup returns CDR1 SGHAT and CDR2 FQNNGV. The CDR3 is 16 residues long. CDR3 nucleotides: TGTGCCAGCAGCTTGGGAGGCTGGACTAGCACAGATACGCAGTATTTT. Residues: CASSLGGWTSTDTQYF.

This clonotype was recorded a few times. The chain joins TRBV7-6 to TRBJ2-7, with D possibly TRBD1 on 6 matching bases. The CDR3 totals 13 residues. Germline V gene data show CDR1 as SGHVS and CDR2 as FNYEAQ. Between the trimmed V and J ends, which lost 5 bases and 6 bases, there was a span of 14 bases. In DNA form, the CDR3 reads TGTGCCAGCAGCCCCCGGACAGCTGGCGAGCAGTACTTC. Protein: CASSPRTAGEQYF.

V usage is TRBV10-3 and J usage is TRBJ2-7, with 7 bases fitting TRBD1. This CDR3 spans 13 amino acids. The V gene's germline CDR1 is ENHRY and CDR2 SYGVKD. With 2 bases clipped from V and 6 bases from J, the junction kept 4 bases outside the gene matches. CDR3 loop: CAISERDRIEQYF. As DNA, the CDR3 is TGTGCCATCAGTGAGCGGGACAGAATCGAGCAGTACTTC.

This clonotype appeared a few times. The V and J genes are TRBV10-3 and TRBJ2-1; TRBD2 aligns across 7 bases. V was pared by 7 bases and J by 1 base, with 13 bases of the junction left unmatched. The CDR3 sequence is 17 residues long. Germline values: CDR1 ENHRY, CDR2 SYGVKD. CDR3 nucleotides: TGTGCCATCACTGACGGCGGGAGTTCGAAGTCCTACAATGAGCAGTTCTTC. Translation gives CAITDGGSSKSYNEQFF.

J is TRBJ2-2 and V is TRBV7-8; TRBD2 agrees at 10 bases. This CDR3 has 17 amino acids. V lost 1 base and J lost 4; bases outside the gene matches: 6. Germline CDR1 is SGHVS and CDR2 is FQNEAQ. For the CDR3, the DNA is TGTGCCAGCAGCTTAGTTGGGCTAGCGGGAGCCACCGGGGAGCTGTTTTTT. Protein sequence: CASSLVGLAGATGELFF.